This T cell receptor beta chain was retrieved from a study of tumor-infiltrating lymphocytes in primary liver carcinoma. Looking at the study overall: Sample yields of productive TCRbeta reads, ranging from roughly 3.65 to 7.13 million, were similar across tissue types. Study-level points and caveats: Lower overlap was observed for tumor-adjacent and tumor-blood pairs relative to tumor region pairs. With p = 0.039, the top-250-clone fraction in tumors significantly exceeded that in blood.

The CDR3 runs 13 residues. The ends were cut back, 1 base at V and 2 bases at J, with 7 bases in the middle. The authors made TCR beta cDNA from roughly 480 ng total RNA with a constant-region primer. Libraries of TCR beta came from three nested multiplex PCR rounds with slightly modified ARM-PCR. Forward primers for TRBV1-TRBV30 and a C-beta reverse primer served the first two PCR rounds, at 10 cycles each. TCRdb re-derived calls from the multiplex PCR reads in MiXCR, one entry per CDR3 protein. The data contain almost 200,000 distinct CDR3 sequences, 65% of them singletons. They got blood RNA out of unsorted whole blood and also pulled out germline DNA. Chronic HBV infection was present, with no prior treatment. About this clonotype: Antigen unknown.

The rearrangement links TRBV5-3 to TRBJ2-7; D gene uncertain. TRBV5-3 is placed among ORFs of uncertain function. The sequenced sample consisted of peripheral blood. The receptor's source is an older woman with primary liver carcinoma and hepatitis B virus infection. The CDR3 loop reads CARSLLGTYEQYF. The CDR3 DNA reads TGTGCCAGAAGCTTGCTGGGAACCTACGAGCAGTACTTC.